This TCR beta chain was documented in a study of regulatory T cells in long-lasting Graves disease. This clonotype was seen repeatedly, ten times or more. Sequencing libraries for TCR beta were prepared with iRepertoire HTBI primers and Arm-PCR of CDR3 regions. TCRdb passed the multiplex PCR reads through MiXCR, listing each CDR3 protein once. This sample yields over 300,000 distinct CDR3 sequences, of which less than 20% are seen a single time; about 20% belongs to the top ten. The time point was: newly diagnosed GD, antithyroid drugs for less than 3 months. Researchers made the TCR library from RNA that was extracted from PBMCs. The sequences come from peripheral blood mononuclear cells (PBMCs), collected at new diagnosis, from a patient treated with antithyroid drugs. The receptor was isolated from a female donor with Graves disease.

CDR3 region: CATESGTGRTLNEKLFF. For the CDR3, the DNA is TGTGCCACGGAGAGCGGGACAGGACGCACTCTAAATGAAAAACTGTTTTTT. The rearrangement links TRBV10-3 to TRBJ1-4, with 8 bases matching TRBD1. Trimming cost V 10 bases and J 5 bases; bases outside gene matches: 18. The CDR3 runs to 17 residues. Germline V gene sequence: CDR1 ENHRY, CDR2 SYGVKD.